This T cell receptor beta chain is drawn from a study of read filtering for tumor transcriptome and immune sequencing. Study-level results: IR-seq captured clonotypes deeper and more reliably than RNA-seq.

Trimming cost V 4 bases and J 4 bases, with 15 bases left between them. This CDR3 contains 14 residues. Germline V lookup: CDR1 GTSNPN, CDR2 SVGIG (reference sequence). From roughly 390 ng of RNA, a library with molecular barcoded alpha/delta and beta/gamma adaptors was made. TCRdb re-derived calls from the reads in MiXCR, one entry per CDR3 protein. The sample shows some 19,000 distinct CDR3 sequences, roughly a fifth of them seen only once. This clonotype was seen ten or more times. Its antigen is currently unknown. The receptor was isolated from a donor aged 40 or over with multiple myeloma. The chain carries TRBV30 and TRBJ2-3; D might be TRBD2 (5 bases). Sample: a population of CD138-negative cells sorted from bone marrow. The CDR3 sequence: CAWIEGRGSDTQYF. The DNA of the CDR3 is TGTGCCTGGATTGAAGGAAGAGGGTCAGATACGCAGTATTTT.